Presented here are 7 T cell receptor beta chains from one specimen sequenced in a study of shared clonotypes between healthy human individuals. TCRdb keeps only in-frame clones here, not all; method: immunoSEQ multiplex PCR. The sample carries 850,000 to 1,100,000 clones, about 72% recorded once. Specimen: memory CD4+ T cells from PBMCs. Subset: CD45RA-negative fraction. All receptors derive from a young man in good health. Some clones in this sample may be carry-over from other donors' samples.

This clone was recorded once. The rearrangement links TRBV7-2 to TRBJ2-7; a weak D match, TRBD1 (6 bases). The CDR3 is 12 residues long. Germline CDR1 and CDR2: SGHTA and FQGNSA. V lost 5 bases, J lost 4 bases, and 9 bases lay in between. The CDR3: CASSTGFYEQYF. DNA of the CDR3: TGTGCCAGCAGCACAGGGTTTTACGAGCAGTACTTC. Full variable domain (rest looked up from reference TRBV7-2 and TRBJ2-7): GAGVSQSPSNKVTEKGKDVELRCDPISGHTALYWYRQSLGQGLEFLIYFQGNSAPDKSGLPSDRFSAERTGGSVSTLTIQRTQQEDSAVYLCASSTGFYEQYFGPGTRLTVT.

In the case of this clone: A much larger clone is a single base away; this may be a read error. V is TRBV11-1 and J is TRBJ1-1; D is uncertain. Germline CDR1 and CDR2: SGHAT and FQDESV (reference sequence). The CDR3 is 13 residues long. The V and J ends lost 5 bases and 0 bases respectively, with 7 bases between them. Written as DNA, the CDR3 is TGTGCCAGCAGCCCGGGATTGAACACTGAAGCTTTCTTT. Translation: CASSPGLNTEAFF.

Here the CDR3 reads CAGGSSGYEQYF. DNA for the CDR3: TGTGCCGGAGGGTCTAGCGGCTACGAGCAGTACTTC. The chain joins TRBV28 to TRBJ2-7; TRBD2 agrees at 7 bases. Germline V gene data show CDR1 as MDHEN and CDR2 as SYDVKM. The V gene end was trimmed by 11 bases and the J gene end by 3 bases; junction bases not matched to a gene: 7. The CDR3 length is 12 residues.

The chain is built from TRBV5-1 and TRBJ2-7, with 9 positions matching TRBD1. CDR1 and CDR2 from the germline V gene are SGHRS and YFSETQ. The CDR3 runs 14 residues. Unmatched junction bases numbered 6, after V lost 6 bases and J lost 2 bases. The CDR3 DNA reads as TGCGCCAGCAAAGAACAGGGGGCTGCCTACGAGCAGTACTTC. Translating gives CASKEQGAAYEQYF. The full variable domain, completed using reference TRBV5-1 and TRBJ2-7, is KAGVTQTPRYLIKTRGQQVTLSCSPISGHRSVSWYQQTPGQGLQFLFEYFSETQRNKGNFPGRFSGRQFSNSRSEMNVSTLELGDSALYLCASKEQGAAYEQYFGPGTRLTVT.

The V call is TRBV29-1, the J call TRBJ2-1, with a tentative D call TRBD2 (5 bases). V was shortened by 4 bases and J by 0 bases, with 10 bases between the two germline ends. Germline V lookup: CDR1 SQVTM, CDR2 ANQGSEA. This CDR3 spans 14 amino acids. The DNA of the CDR3 is TGCAGCGTTGCTGGAGCGGCCTCCTACAATGAGCAGTTCTTC. Protein: CSVAGAASYNEQFF.

The V and J genes are TRBV28 and TRBJ2-4; TRBD1 matches at 7 bases. This CDR3 contains 14 residues. Trimming removed 2 bases from V and 4 bases from J; junction bases left unmatched: 2. Germline loops: CDR1 MDHEN, CDR2 SYDVKM. The CDR3 nucleotides are TGTGCCAGCAGTTTAGGGGACAGAAAAAACATTCAGTACTTC. Amino acids: CASSLGDRKNIQYF.

The V call is TRBV28, the J call TRBJ2-2; 10 nucleotides line up with TRBD2. Germline V CDR1 and CDR2: MDHEN, SYDVKM. Germline trimming cut 5 bases from V and 7 bases from J; bases unmatched to any gene: 19. There are 19 residues in the CDR3. For the CDR3, the DNA is TGTGCCAGCAGTAAAATTGGGGGGGTAGCGGGAGGCCCCGACGGGGAGCTGTTTTTT. Protein: CASSKIGGVAGGPDGELFF.